This TCR beta chain was profiled in a study of blood T cell repertoires in COVID-19. Study context: COVID-19 samples, acute and convalescent, were from the United States, Italy and Spain. Sources were T cells, B-cell-depleted T cells, or PBMCs; the material itself was cDNA or gDNA.

Per the germline V gene, CDR1 is SGHDT and CDR2 is YYEEEE. The V end lost 6 bases, the J end lost 0 bases, and 12 bases lay between the germline ends. CDR3 length equals 14 residues. As originally analysed: Amplifying reference gene primers gave estimates of nucleated cell counts. Clones were read by immunoSEQ multiplex PCR, and TCRdb kept only the in-frame ones, dropping some. The V and J calls and clone size were taken over from that table, and D and trimming were inferred from the DNA. The sample records about 270,000 clones, under 90% being singletons. This clone was seen a single time. This clonotype originated in a woman aged 18 to 35 with acute or convalescent COVID-19. The chain combines TRBV5-6 with TRBJ1-2, with unresolved D. Sequenced sample: peripheral blood. CDR3 sequence: CASNPTEANYGYTF. DNA for the CDR3: TGTGCCAGCAACCCCACTGAAGCTAACTATGGCTACACCTTC.